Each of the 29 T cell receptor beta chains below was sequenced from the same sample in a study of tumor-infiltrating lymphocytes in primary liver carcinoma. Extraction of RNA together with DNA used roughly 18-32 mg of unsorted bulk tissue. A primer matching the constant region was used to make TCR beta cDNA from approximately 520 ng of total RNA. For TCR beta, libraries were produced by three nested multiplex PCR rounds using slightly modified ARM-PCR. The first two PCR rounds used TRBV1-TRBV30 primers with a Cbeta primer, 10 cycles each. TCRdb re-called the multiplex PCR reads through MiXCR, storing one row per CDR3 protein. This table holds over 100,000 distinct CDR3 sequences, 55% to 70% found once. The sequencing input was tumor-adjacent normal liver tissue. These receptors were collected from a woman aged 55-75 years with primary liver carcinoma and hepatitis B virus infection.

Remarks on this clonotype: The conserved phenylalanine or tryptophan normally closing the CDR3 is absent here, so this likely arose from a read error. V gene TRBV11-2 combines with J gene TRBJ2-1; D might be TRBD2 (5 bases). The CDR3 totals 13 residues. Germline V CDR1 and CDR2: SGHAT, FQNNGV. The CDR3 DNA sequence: TGTGCCGGCAGCTGGACTGGCGGTGGTGAGCAGTTCCTC. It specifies CAGSWTGGGEQFL.

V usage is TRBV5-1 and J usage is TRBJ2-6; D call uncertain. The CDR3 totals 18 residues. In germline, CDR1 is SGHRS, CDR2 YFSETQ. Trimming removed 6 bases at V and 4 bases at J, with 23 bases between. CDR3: CASMRKPIENSGANVLTF. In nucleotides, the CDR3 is TGCGCCAGCATGCGAAAACCGATAGAAAACTCAGGGGCCAACGTCCTGACTTTC.

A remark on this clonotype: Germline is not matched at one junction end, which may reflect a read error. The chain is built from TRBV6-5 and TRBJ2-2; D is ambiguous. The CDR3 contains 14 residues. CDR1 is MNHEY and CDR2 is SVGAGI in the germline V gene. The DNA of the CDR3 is TGTGCCGGCAGTCCTCGGCTGAACACCGGGGAGCTGTTTTTT. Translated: CAGSPRLNTGELFF.

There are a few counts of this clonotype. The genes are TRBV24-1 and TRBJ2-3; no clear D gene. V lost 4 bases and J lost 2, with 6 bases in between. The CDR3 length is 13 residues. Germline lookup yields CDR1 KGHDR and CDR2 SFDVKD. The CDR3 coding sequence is TGTGCCACCAGTGAAGAAAACACAGATACGCAGTATTTT. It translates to CATSEENTDTQYF.

The CDR3 nucleotides read TGTGCCAGCTCACCGGACGAGGGCGGAGAGACCCAGTACTTC. Its translation is CASSPDEGGETQYF. The genes are TRBV18 and TRBJ2-5, with D possibly TRBD2 on 5 matching bases. V gave up 3 bases and J gave up 4 bases, with 12 bases separating them. Germline CDR1 is KGHSH and CDR2 is LQKENI. The CDR3 loop spans 14 amino acids.

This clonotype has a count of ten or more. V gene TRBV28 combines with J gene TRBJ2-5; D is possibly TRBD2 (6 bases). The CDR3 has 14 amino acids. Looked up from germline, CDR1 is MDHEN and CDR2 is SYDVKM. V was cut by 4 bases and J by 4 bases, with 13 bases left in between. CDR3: CASSSGGSRETQYF. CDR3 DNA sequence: TGTGCCAGCAGTTCTGGGGGGAGCCGAGAGACCCAGTACTTC.

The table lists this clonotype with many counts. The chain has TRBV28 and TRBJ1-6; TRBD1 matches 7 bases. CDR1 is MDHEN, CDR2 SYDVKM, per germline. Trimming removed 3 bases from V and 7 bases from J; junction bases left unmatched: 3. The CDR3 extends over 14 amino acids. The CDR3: CASSLETGNSPLHF. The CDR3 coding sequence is TGTGCCAGCAGTTTGGAGACAGGGAATTCACCCCTCCACTTT.

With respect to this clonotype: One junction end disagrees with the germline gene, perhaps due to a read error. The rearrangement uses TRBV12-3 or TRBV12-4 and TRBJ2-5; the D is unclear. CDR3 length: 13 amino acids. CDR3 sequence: CASSLAVRETQYF. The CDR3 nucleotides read TGTGCCAGCAGTTTAGCAGTGAGAGAGACCCAGTATTTC.

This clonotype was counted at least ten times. The DNA of the CDR3 is TGTGCCAGCACCCTAACCGGGACAGCTCGGCGGGGTGGCTACACCTTC. It specifies CASTLTGTARRGGYTF. The V gene is TRBV6-1, the J gene TRBJ1-2, with TRBD1 matching 7 bases. This CDR3 contains 16 residues. CDR1 and CDR2 from the germline V gene are MNHNS and SASEGT. Trimming removed 7 bases from V and 7 bases from J; junction bases left unmatched: 18.

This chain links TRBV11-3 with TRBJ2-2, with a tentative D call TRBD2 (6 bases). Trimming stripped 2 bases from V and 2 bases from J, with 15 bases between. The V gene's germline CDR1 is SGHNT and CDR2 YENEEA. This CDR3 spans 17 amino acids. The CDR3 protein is CASSLSASASNTGELFF. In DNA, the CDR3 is TGTGCCAGCAGCTTAAGCGCTAGCGCCTCTAACACCGGGGAGCTGTTTTTT.

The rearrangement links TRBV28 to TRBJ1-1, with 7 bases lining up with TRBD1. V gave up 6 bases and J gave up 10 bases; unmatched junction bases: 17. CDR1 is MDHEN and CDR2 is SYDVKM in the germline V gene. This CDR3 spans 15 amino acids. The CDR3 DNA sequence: TGTGCCAGCAGACTAGACAGGGCCAGGGGCACTCGAGCTTTCTTT. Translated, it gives CASRLDRARGTRAFF.

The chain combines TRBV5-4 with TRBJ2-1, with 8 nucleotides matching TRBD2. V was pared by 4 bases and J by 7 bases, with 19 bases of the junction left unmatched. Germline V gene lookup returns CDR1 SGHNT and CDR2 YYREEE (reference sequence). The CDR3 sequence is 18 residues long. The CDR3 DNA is TGTGCCAGCAGCCTCAGTACCATAGCGGGAAGTAAAGGGAATGAGCAGTTCTTC. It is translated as CASSLSTIAGSKGNEQFF.

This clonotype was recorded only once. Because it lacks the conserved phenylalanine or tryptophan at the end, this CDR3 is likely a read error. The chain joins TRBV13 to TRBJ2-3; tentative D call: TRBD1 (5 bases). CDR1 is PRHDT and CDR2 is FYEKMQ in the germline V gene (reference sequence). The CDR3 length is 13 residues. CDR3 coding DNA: TGTGCCAGCAGCCCCCCCGTGACAGATATGCAGTATTAT. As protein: CASSPPVTDMQYY.

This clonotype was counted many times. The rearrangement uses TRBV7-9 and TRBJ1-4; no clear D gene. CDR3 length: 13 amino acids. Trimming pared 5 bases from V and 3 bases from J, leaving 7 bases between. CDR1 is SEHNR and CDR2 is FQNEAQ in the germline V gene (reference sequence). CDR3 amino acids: CASSPRPNEKLFF. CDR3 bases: TGTGCCAGCAGCCCGAGACCTAATGAAAAACTGTTTTTT.

The CDR3 DNA is TGTGCCAGCATGGAACAGGTGAACACTGAAGCTTTCTTT. Translated: CASMEQVNTEAFF. The V call is TRBV12-3 or TRBV12-4, the J call TRBJ1-1; the D gene is possibly TRBD1 (5 bases). V lost 7 bases, J lost 0 bases, and 9 bases lay in between. The CDR3 is 13 amino acids.

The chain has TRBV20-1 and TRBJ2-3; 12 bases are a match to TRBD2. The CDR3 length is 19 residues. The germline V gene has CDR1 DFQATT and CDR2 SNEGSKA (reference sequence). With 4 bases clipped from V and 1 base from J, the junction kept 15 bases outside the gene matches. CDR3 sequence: CSATLLAGGRSVGTDTQYF. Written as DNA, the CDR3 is TGCAGTGCTACCCTTCTAGCGGGAGGGCGATCGGTCGGCACAGATACGCAGTATTTT.

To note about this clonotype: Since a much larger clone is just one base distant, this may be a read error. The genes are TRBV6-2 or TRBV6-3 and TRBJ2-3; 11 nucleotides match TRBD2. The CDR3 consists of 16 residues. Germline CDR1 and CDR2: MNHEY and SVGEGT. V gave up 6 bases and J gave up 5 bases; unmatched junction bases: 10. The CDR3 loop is CASSPSRLAGGDTQYF. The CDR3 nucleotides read TGTGCCAGCAGCCCGTCCCGGCTAGCGGGAGGAGATACGCAGTATTTT.

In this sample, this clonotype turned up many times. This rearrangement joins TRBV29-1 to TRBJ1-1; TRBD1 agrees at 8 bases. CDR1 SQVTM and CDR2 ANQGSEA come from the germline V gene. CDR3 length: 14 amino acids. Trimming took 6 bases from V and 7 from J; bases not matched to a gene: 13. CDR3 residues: CSVEPVDRGFEAFF. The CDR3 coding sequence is TGCAGCGTGGAACCCGTCGACAGGGGATTTGAAGCTTTCTTT.

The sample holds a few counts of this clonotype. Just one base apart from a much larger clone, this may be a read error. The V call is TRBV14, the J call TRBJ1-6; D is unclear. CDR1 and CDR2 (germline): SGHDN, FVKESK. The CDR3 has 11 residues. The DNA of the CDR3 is TGTGCCAGCAGCCGGCCTTCACCCCCCCACTTT. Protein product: CASSRPSPPHF. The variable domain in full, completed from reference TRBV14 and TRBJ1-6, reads EAGVTQFPSHSVIEKGQTVTLRCDPISGHDNLYWYRRVMGKEIKFLLHFVKESKQDESGMPNNRFLAERTGGTYSTLKVQPAELEDSGVYFCASSRPSPPHFGNGTRLTVT.

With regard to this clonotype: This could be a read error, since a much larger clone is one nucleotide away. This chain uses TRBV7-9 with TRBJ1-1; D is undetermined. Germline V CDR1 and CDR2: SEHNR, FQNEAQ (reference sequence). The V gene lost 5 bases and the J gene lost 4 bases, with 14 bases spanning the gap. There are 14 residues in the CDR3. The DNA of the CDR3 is TGTGCCAGCAGCGTGATCGTTGGGTTCACTGAAGCTTTCTTT. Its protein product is CASSVIVGFTEAFF.

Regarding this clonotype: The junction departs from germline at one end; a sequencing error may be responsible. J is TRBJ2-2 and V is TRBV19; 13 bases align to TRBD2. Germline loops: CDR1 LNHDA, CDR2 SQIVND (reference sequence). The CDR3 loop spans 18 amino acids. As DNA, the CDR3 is TGTGCCAGCAGTAAGGGACTAGCGGGGCCGGCGAACACCGGGGAGCTGTTTTTT. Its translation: CASSKGLAGPANTGELFF.

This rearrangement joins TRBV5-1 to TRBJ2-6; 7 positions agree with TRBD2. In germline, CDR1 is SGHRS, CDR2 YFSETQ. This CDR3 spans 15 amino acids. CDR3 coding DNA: TGCATCAGCAGCTTGGGCGGGAGTGGGGCCAACGTCCTGACTTTC. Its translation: CISSLGGSGANVLTF.

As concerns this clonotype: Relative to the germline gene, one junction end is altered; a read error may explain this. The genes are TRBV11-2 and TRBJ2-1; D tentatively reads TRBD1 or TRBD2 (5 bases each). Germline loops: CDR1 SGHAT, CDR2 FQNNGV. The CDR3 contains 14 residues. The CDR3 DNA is TGTGCCAGCAGCTTAGGAGAGGGGCTCAATGAGCGGTCCTTC. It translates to CASSLGEGLNERSF.

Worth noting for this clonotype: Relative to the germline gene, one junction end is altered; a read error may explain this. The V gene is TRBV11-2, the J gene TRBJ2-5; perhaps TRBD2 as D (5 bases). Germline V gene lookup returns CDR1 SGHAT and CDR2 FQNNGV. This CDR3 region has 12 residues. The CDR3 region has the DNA TGTACCAGCGGCTTAGATCGGGAGACCCAGTACTTC. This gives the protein CTSGLDRETQYF.

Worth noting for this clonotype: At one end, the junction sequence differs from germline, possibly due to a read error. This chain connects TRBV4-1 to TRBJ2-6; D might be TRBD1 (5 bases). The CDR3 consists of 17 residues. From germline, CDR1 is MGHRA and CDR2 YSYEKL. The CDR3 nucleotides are TGCGCCAGCAGCCAAGTGCCACAAGGCTCTGGGGCCAATGTCCTGACTTTC. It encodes CASSQVPQGSGANVLTF.

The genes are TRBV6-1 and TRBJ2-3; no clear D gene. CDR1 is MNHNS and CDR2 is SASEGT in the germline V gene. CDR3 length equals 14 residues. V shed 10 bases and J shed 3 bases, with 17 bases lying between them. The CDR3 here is CATNDGGPTDTQYF. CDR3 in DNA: TGTGCCACCAATGATGGTGGCCCTACAGATACGCAGTATTTT.

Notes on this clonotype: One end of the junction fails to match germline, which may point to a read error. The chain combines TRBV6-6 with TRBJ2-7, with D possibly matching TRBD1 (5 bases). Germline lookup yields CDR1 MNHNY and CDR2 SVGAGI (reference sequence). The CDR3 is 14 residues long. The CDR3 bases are TGTGCCAGCACCAGGTCAGGGTTACTTTACGAGCGGTACTTC. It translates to CASTRSGLLYERYF.

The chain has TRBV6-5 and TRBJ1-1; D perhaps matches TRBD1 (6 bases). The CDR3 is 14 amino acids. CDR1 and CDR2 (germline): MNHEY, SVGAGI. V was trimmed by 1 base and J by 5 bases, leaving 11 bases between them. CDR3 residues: CASSYLGGGTEAFF. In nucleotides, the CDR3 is TGTGCCAGCAGTTACTTGGGAGGGGGAACTGAAGCTTTCTTT.

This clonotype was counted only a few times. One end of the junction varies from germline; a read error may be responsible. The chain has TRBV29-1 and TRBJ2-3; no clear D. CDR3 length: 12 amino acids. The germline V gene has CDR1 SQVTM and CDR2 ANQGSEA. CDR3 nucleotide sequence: TGCAGTGTTGCCCCGGTGGCAGATACGCAGTATTTT. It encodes CSVAPVADTQYF.